One sample yielded the 7 T cell receptor beta chains listed below, sequenced in a study of blood T cell repertoires in COVID-19. The assay was immunoSEQ multiplex PCR, and TCRdb's table has in-frame clones only and misses some. The sample contains roughly 240,000 clones, roughly four fifths of which appear only once. The sample consisted of peripheral blood. These receptors came from a woman aged 70-85 years with acute or convalescent COVID-19.

V usage is TRBV6-5 and J usage is TRBJ2-7; D uncertain. Trimming removed 5 bases at V and 3 bases at J, with 14 bases between. There are 14 residues in the CDR3. Germline V CDR1 and CDR2: MNHEY, SVGAGI. CDR3 sequence reads: CASSTVYAGYEQYF. DNA of the CDR3: TGTGCCAGCAGTACCGTATACGCAGGCTACGAGCAGTACTTC.

The chain links TRBV28 to TRBJ2-1; 8 bases fit TRBD1. V shed 4 bases, J shed 1 base, and the junction held 6 bases outside the gene matches. Germline assignment: CDR1 MDHEN and CDR2 SYDVKM. The CDR3 has 16 amino acids. The CDR3 spells CASSSAGQGSYNEQFF. In nucleotides, the CDR3 is TGTGCCAGCAGTTCGGCAGGACAGGGTTCCTACAATGAGCAGTTCTTC.

Details on this clone: Other DNA sequences in the same sample also yield this CDR3. CDR3 region: CASSPTGSNQPQHF. CDR3 nucleotide sequence: TGTGCCAGCAGCCCGACAGGTAGCAATCAGCCCCAGCATTTT. The chain uses TRBV11-2 and TRBJ1-5; a weak D match, TRBD1 (6 bases). The germline V and J ends were trimmed by 5 bases and 0 bases, with 8 bases remaining between them. This CDR3 has 14 amino acids. Germline V lookup: CDR1 SGHAT, CDR2 FQNNGV.

The chain links TRBV27 to TRBJ2-7; no definite D call. This CDR3 spans 16 amino acids. Germline V gives CDR1 MNHEY, CDR2 SMNVEV (reference sequence). Deletions cut 2 bases from V and 5 bases from J, with 19 bases between. The CDR3 sequence: CASSLIAFAGTNEQYF. CDR3 DNA: TGTGCCAGCAGTTTAATTGCGTTCGCAGGTACCAACGAGCAGTACTTC.

The V call is TRBV30, the J call TRBJ1-1, with TRBD1 as a possible D gene (6 bases). In germline, CDR1 is GTSNPN, CDR2 SVGIG (reference sequence). The CDR3 sequence is 12 residues long. Trimming shortened V by 0 bases and J by 11 bases, and 13 bases separated the two germline ends. The CDR3 nucleotides are TGTGCCTGGAGTGTACCGGACAGAAGTGCTTTCTTT. Translation: CAWSVPDRSAFF.

V and J are TRBV10-3 and TRBJ1-5; 7 bases align to TRBD1. V shed 2 bases, J shed 4 bases, and the junction held 11 bases outside the gene matches. Germline loops: CDR1 ENHRY, CDR2 SYGVKD. The CDR3 loop spans 17 amino acids. CDR3 region: CAISENGQESPNQPQHF. The CDR3, as DNA: TGTGCCATCAGTGAGAACGGACAGGAGAGCCCTAATCAGCCCCAGCATTTT.

This clone has just a few counts. The chain joins TRBV28 to TRBJ2-1, with a possible D match to TRBD2 (6 bases). Germline CDR1 is MDHEN and CDR2 is SYDVKM. The CDR3 length is 15 residues. V lost 4 bases and J lost 4, with 14 bases in between. This CDR3 reads CASSSRDFGYNEQFF. CDR3 DNA sequence: TGTGCCAGCAGTTCTCGGGACTTCGGGTACAATGAGCAGTTCTTC. The variable domain in full, with the rest retrieved from reference TRBV28 and TRBJ2-1, is DVKVTQSSRYLVKRTGEKVFLECVQDMDHENMFWYRQDPGLGLRLIYFSYDVKMKEKGDIPEGYSVSREKKERFSLILESASTNQTSMYLCASSSRDFGYNEQFFGPGTRLTVL.